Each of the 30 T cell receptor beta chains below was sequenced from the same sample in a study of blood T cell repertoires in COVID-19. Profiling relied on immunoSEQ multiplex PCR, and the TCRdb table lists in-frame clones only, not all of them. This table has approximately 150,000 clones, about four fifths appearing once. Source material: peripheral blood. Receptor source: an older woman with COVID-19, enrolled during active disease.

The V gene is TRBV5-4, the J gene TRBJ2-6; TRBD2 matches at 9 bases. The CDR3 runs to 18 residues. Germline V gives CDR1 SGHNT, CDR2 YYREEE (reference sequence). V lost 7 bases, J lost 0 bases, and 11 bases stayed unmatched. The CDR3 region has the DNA TGTGCCAGCTCTCCCGGCGGAGCGGGAGGCTCTGGGGCCAACGTCCTGACTTTC. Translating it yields CASSPGGAGGSGANVLTF.

CDR3 in DNA: TGTGCCAGCGCCCCCGGGACAGGGGCTGATACGCAGTATTTT. Translating it yields CASAPGTGADTQYF. The rearrangement joins TRBV11-3 to TRBJ2-3; 10 positions agree with TRBD1. This CDR3 region has 14 residues. V lost 8 bases and J lost 6; bases outside the gene matches: 8. Germline CDR1 SGHNT, CDR2 YENEEA.

The CDR3 loop is CASSLLPETEAFF. The CDR3 nucleotides read TGTGCCAGCAGCTTACTTCCGGAGACTGAAGCTTTCTTT. The V call is TRBV7-8, the J call TRBJ1-1; no definite D call. CDR3 length equals 13 residues. Germline CDR1 reads SGHVS; CDR2 reads FQNEAQ. Trimming removed 2 bases at V and 5 bases at J, with 9 bases between.

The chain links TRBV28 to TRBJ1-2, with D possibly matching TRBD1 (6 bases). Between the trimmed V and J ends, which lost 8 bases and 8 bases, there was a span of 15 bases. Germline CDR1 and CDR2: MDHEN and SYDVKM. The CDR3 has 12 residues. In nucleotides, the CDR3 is TGTGCCAGCGGGGAGGGGGGTCGAGGCTACACCTTC. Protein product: CASGEGGRGYTF.

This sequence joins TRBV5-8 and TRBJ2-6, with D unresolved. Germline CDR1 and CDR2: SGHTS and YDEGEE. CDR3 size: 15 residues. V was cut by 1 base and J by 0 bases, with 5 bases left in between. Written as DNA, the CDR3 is TGTGCCAGCAGCTTGTGGAGCTCTGGGGCCAACGTCCTGACTTTC. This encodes CASSLWSSGANVLTF.

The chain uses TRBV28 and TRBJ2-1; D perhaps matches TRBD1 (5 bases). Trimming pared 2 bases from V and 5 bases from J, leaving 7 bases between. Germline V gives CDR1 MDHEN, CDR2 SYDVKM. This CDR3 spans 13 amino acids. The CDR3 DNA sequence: TGTGCCAGCAGTTTAAGACAGAACAATGAGCAGTTCTTC. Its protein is CASSLRQNNEQFF. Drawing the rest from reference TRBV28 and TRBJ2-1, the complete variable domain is DVKVTQSSRYLVKRTGEKVFLECVQDMDHENMFWYRQDPGLGLRLIYFSYDVKMKEKGDIPEGYSVSREKKERFSLILESASTNQTSMYLCASSLRQNNEQFFGPGTRLTVL.

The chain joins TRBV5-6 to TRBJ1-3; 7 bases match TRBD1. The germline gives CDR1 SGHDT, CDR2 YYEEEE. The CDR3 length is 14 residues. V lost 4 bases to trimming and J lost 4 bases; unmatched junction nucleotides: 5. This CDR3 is CASSPRGPGNTIYF. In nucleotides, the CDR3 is TGTGCCAGCAGCCCAAGGGGGCCGGGAAACACCATATATTTT.

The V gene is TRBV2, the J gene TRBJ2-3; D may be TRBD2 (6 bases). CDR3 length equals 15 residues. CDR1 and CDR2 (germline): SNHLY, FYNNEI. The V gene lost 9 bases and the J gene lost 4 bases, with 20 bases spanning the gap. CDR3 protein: CASPPGLGEPDTQYF. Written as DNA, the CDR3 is TGTGCCAGTCCTCCGGGACTGGGGGAACCAGATACGCAGTATTTT.

CDR3 nucleotides: TGTGCCAGCAGCTCCTCCCGGCGGGGAGATACGCAGTATTTT. It specifies CASSSSRRGDTQYF. The rearrangement joins TRBV7-3 to TRBJ2-3; D is perhaps TRBD2 (6 bases). Germline CDR1 SGHTA, CDR2 FQGTGA. V lost 4 bases and J 5 bases, leaving 13 bases between the germline ends. This CDR3 spans 14 amino acids. Together with reference TRBV7-3 and TRBJ2-3, the CDR3 gives the full variable domain: GAGVSQTPSNKVTEKGKYVELRCDPISGHTALYWYRQSLGQGPEFLIYFQGTGAADDSGLPNDRFFAVRPEGSVSTLKIQRTERGDSAVYLCASSSSRRGDTQYFGPGTRLTVL.

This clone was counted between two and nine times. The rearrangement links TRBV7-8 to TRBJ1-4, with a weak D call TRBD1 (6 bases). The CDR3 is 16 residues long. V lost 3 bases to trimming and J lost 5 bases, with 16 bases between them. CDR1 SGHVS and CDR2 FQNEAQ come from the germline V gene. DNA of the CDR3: TGTGCCAGCAGCTTCGGTCAAGGGGGATCAAATGAAAAACTGTTTTTT. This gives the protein CASSFGQGGSNEKLFF.

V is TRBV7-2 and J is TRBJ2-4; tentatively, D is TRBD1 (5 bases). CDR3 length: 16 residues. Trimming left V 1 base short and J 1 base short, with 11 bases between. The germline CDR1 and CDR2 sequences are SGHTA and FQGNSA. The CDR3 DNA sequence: TGTGCCAGCAGCTTAGGCAGGGATGCGGCCAAAAACATTCAGTACTTC. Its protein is CASSLGRDAAKNIQYF.

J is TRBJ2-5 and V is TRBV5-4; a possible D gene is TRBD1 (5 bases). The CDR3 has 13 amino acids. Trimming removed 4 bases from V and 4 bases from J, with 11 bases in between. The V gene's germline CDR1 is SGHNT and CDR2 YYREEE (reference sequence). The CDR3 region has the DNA TGTGCCAGCAGCCCCAGGGATTTAGAGACCCAGTACTTC. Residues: CASSPRDLETQYF.

CDR3 sequence: CASSEQGVATNEKLFF. DNA of the CDR3: TGTGCCAGCAGTGAACAGGGCGTCGCAACTAATGAAAAACTGTTTTTT. The J gene is TRBJ1-4, the V gene TRBV2, with D maybe TRBD1 (5 bases). This CDR3 is built from 16 residues. Germline CDR1 is SNHLY and CDR2 is FYNNEI. Trimming removed 2 bases at V and 0 bases at J, with 10 bases between.

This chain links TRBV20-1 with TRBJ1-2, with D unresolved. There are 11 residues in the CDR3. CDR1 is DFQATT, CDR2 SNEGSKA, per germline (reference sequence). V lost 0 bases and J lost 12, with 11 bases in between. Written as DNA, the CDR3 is TGCAGTGCTAGAGATCACCCGGGAAACACCTTC. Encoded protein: CSARDHPGNTF.

The CDR3 reads CAWSEVRWEQYF. The CDR3 DNA sequence: TGTGCCTGGAGTGAAGTGCGGTGGGAGCAGTACTTC. V usage is TRBV30 and J usage is TRBJ2-7; D is ambiguous. CDR3 length equals 12 residues. V lost 1 base to trimming and J lost 7 bases, with 11 bases between them. Germline V gene data show CDR1 as GTSNPN and CDR2 as SVGIG (reference sequence).

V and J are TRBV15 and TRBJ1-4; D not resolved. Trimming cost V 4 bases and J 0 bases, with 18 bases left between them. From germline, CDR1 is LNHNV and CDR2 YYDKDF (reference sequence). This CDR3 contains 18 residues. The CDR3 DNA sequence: TGTGCCACCAGCAACGATCGAACCTCACAGCCAACTAATGAAAAACTGTTTTTT. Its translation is CATSNDRTSQPTNEKLFF.

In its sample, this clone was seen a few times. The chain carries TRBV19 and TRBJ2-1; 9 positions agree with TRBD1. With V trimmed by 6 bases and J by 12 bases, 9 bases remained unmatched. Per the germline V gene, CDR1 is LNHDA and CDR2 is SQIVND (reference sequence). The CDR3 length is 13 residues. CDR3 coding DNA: TGTGCCAGTAGAGGGACAGGGTCAGTGGGGCAGTTCTTC. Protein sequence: CASRGTGSVGQFF.

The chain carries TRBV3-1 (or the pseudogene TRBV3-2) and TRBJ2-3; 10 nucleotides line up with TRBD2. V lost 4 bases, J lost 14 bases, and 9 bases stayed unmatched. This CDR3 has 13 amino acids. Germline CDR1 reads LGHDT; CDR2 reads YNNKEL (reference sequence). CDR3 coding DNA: TGTGCCAGCAGCCCAAGCCCGCTAGCGGGGGTGTATTTT. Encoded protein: CASSPSPLAGVYF.

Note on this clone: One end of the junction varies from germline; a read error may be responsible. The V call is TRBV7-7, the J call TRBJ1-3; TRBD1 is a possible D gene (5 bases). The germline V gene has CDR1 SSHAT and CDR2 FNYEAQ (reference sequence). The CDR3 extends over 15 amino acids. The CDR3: CASSLEPGPGNTIYF. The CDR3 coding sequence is TGTGCTAGCAGCTTAGAACCAGGGCCTGGAAACACCATATATTTT.

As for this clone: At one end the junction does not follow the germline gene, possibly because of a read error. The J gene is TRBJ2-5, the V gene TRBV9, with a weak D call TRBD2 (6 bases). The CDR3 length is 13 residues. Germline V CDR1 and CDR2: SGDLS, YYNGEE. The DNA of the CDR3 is TGTGCCAGTAGCGGTCCGGGGCAAGAGACCCAGTACTTC. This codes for CASSGPGQETQYF.

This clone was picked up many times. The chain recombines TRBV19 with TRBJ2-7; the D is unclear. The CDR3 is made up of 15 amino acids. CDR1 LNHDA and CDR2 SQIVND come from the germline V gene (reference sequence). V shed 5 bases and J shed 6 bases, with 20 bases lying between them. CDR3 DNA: TGTGCCAGTAGTCCGCCCAGGATGGCCGCAGCCGAGCAGTACTTC. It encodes CASSPPRMAAAEQYF.

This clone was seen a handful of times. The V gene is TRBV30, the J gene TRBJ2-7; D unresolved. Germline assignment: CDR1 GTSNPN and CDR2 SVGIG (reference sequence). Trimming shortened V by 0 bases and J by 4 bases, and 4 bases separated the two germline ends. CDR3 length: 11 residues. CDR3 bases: TGTGCCTGGAGTGTATCGTACGAGCAGTACTTC. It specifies CAWSVSYEQYF.

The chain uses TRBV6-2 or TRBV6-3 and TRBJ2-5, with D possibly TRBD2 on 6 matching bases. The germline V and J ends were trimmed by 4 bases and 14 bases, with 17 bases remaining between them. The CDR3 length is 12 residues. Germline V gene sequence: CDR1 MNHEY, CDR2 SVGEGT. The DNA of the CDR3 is TGTGCCAGCAGTTTCCCGGGACTCAAAAAATACTTC. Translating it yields CASSFPGLKKYF.

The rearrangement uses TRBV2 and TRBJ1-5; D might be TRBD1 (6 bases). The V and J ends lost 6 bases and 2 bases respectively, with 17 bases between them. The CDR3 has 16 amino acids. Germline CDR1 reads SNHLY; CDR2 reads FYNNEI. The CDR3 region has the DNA TGTGCCAGCAGCCCCCGGGAGGGGGTCGGCAATCAGCCCCAGCATTTT. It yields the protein CASSPREGVGNQPQHF.

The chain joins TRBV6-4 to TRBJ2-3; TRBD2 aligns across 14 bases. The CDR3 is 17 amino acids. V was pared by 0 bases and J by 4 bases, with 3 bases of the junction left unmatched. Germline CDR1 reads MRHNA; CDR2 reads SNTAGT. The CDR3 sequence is CASSDSRLAGGPDTQYF. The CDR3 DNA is TGTGCCAGCAGTGACTCGCGACTAGCGGGAGGGCCAGATACGCAGTATTTT.

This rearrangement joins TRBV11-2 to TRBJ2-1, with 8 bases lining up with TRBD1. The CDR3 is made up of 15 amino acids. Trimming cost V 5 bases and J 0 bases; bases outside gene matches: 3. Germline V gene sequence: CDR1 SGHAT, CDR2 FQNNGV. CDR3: CASSPQGASYNEQFF. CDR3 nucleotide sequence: TGTGCCAGCAGCCCGCAGGGGGCCTCCTACAATGAGCAGTTCTTC.

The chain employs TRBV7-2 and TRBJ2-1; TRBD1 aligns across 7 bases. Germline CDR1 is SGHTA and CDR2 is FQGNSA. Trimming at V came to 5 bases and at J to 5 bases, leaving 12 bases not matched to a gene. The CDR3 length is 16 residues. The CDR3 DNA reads TGTGCCAGCAGCCCAGTGACAGGGCCAGGCAACAATGAGCAGTTCTTC. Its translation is CASSPVTGPGNNEQFF.

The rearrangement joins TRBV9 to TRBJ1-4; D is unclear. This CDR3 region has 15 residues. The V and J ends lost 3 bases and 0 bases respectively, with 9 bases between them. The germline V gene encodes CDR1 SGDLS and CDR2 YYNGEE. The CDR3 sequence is CASSASAATNEKLFF. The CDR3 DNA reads TGTGCCAGCAGCGCATCGGCGGCAACTAATGAAAAACTGTTTTTT.

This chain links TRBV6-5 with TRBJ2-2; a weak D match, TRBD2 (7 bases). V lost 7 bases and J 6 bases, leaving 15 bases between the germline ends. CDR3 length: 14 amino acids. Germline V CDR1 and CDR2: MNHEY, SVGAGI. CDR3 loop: CASKEGGPPGELFF. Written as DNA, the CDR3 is TGTGCCAGCAAGGAGGGGGGGCCACCCGGGGAGCTGTTTTTT.

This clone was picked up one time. CDR3 nucleotides: TGTGCCAGCAGTCGTATACTAGCGACCCCCCACGGGGAGCTGTTTTTT. This gives the protein CASSRILATPHGELFF. The chain links TRBV27 to TRBJ2-2; 7 nucleotides match TRBD2. CDR3 length equals 16 residues. Trimming took 5 bases from V and 7 from J; bases not matched to a gene: 13. Germline values: CDR1 MNHEY, CDR2 SMNVEV (reference sequence).